Presented here are 7 T cell receptor beta chains from one specimen sequenced in a study of Ad26.COV2.S vaccination and SARS-CoV-2 variants. Treatment here: around 19 received Ad26.COV2.S at low or high dose, single or two shots; roughly five received placebo; per-sample allocation not given. At day 63 after the first vaccine or placebo injection, samples were drawn. Only in-frame clones appear in the TCRdb table, and some are missing; sequencing was by immunoSEQ multiplex PCR. This sample has some 340,000 clones, with over 80% found just once. Sequencing used peripheral blood, obtained in a trial of Ad26.COV2.S vaccine versus placebo. These TCRs come from a person aged 18-65 years who received the Ad26.COV2.S COVID-19 vaccine or a placebo.

The chain has TRBV10-1 and TRBJ2-3, with 7 positions matching TRBD2. The junction had 14 bases not matched to a gene; V was cut back by 0 bases and J by 5 bases. CDR3 size: 18 residues. CDR1 WNHNN and CDR2 SYGVQD come from the germline V gene (reference sequence). The chain's CDR3 is CASSESSSWTRAVDTQYF. CDR3 bases: TGCGCCAGCAGTGAGTCGAGTTCATGGACTAGGGCGGTAGATACGCAGTATTTT.

This chain links TRBV29-1 with TRBJ1-4; 9 nucleotides line up with TRBD1. Per the germline V gene, CDR1 is SQVTM and CDR2 is ANQGSEA. CDR3 size: 14 residues. After removal of 4 bases from V and 2 bases from J, the junction contained 2 bases not matched to a gene. CDR3 DNA: TGCAGCGTTGCCGGGACAGGGACTAATGAAAAACTGTTTTTT. Translation: CSVAGTGTNEKLFF.

V usage is TRBV28 and J usage is TRBJ1-5, with unresolved D. The CDR3 totals 15 residues. Trimming stripped 2 bases from V and 1 base from J, with 9 bases between. Germline lookup yields CDR1 MDHEN and CDR2 SYDVKM. The CDR3 DNA follows: TGTGCCAGCAGTTTAGGCGGCATAAGCAATCAGCCCCAGCATTTT. As protein: CASSLGGISNQPQHF.

V and J are TRBV1 and TRBJ1-1; the D call of TRBD1 is as the table states it, not checked on the DNA. TRBV1 is listed as a pseudogene. CDR3 size: 16 residues. The CDR3 nucleotides read TGCACCAGCAGCCAAGATAAAGGGACAGCGAACACTGAAGCTTTCTTT. This codes for CTSSQDKGTANTEAFF.

The rearrangement uses TRBV28 and TRBJ2-4; D is possibly TRBD1 or TRBD2 (6 bases each). The CDR3 spans 16 residues. Germline V gene sequence: CDR1 MDHEN, CDR2 SYDVKM. V was cut by 5 bases and J by 0 bases, with 14 bases left in between. CDR3 protein: CASSTGTSIAKNIQYF. The DNA for the CDR3 is TGTGCCAGCAGTACAGGGACTTCGATAGCCAAAAACATTCAGTACTTC.

This clone occurred a few times. The J gene is TRBJ2-3, the V gene TRBV28; 12 bases agree with TRBD1. The CDR3 totals 17 residues. CDR1 is MDHEN, CDR2 SYDVKM, per germline. The V and J ends lost 2 bases and 0 bases, in that order; junction bases with no gene match: 3. As DNA, the CDR3 is TGTGCCAGCAGTTTAGGGACAGGGGGCCAGAGCACAGATACGCAGTATTTT. As protein: CASSLGTGGQSTDTQYF.

V gene TRBV5-1 combines with J gene TRBJ1-2, with D perhaps matching TRBD1 (6 bases). This CDR3 is built from 15 residues. The V gene's germline CDR1 is SGHRS and CDR2 YFSETQ. V lost 3 bases to trimming and J lost 5 bases, with 17 bases between them. CDR3: CASSSDPGTPYGYTF. CDR3 nucleotides: TGCGCCAGCAGCTCAGATCCCGGGACACCGTATGGCTACACCTTC.